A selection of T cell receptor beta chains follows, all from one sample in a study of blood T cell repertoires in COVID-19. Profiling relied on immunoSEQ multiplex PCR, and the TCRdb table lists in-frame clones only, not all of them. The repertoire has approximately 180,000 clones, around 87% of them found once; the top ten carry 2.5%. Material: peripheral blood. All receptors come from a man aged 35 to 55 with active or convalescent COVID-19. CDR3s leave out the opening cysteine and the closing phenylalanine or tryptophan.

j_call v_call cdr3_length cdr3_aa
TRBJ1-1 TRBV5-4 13 ASSAGTGYDTEAF
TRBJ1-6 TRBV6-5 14 ASSYHRGRVNSPLH
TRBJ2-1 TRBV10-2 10 ASSERSNEQF
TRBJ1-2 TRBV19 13 ASTASGGANYGYT
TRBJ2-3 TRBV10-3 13 AISVASGGPDTQY
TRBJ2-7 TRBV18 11 ASSPSRSHEQY
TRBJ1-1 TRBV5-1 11 ASSLGHDTEAF
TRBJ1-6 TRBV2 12 ASRAGTANSPLH
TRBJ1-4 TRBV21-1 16 ASSKEVEVWGDNEKLF
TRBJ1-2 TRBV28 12 ASSFGFQNYGYT
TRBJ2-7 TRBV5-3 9 ARSGGDEQY
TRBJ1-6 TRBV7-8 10 ASSGSTTPLH
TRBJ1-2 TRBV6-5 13 ASSRSDRSNYGYT
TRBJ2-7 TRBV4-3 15 ASSRDRGPRSSYEQY
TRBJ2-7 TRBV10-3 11 AILSEVPYEQY
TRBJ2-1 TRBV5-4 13 ASSSRGGSLNEQF
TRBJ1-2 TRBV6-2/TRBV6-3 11 ASSRGQNYGYT
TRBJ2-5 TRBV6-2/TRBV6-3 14 ASSYGQGTVQETQY
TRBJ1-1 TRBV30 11 AWRWRENTEAF
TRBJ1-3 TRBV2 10 ASTPGGNTIY
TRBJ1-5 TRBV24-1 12 ATSPAGGYQPQH
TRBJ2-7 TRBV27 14 ASSPNPGQGIYEQY
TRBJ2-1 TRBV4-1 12 ASSQPQGASEQF
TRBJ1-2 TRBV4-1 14 ASSRSYQGSNYGYT
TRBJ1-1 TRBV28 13 ASSHSWARNTEAF
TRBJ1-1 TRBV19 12 ASSINGWNTEAF
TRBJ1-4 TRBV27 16 ASSRVQGSQASGEKLF
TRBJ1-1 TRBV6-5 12 ASSYRGMNTEAF
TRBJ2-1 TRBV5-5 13 ASSPPQGAYNEQF
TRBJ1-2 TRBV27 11 ASSYRQGGNYT
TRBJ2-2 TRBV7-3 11 ASSFGTLGELF
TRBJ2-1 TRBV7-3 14 ASSSRRVSSYNEQF
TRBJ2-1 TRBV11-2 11 ASSLEAVNEQF
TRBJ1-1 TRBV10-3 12 AISDLTGGPEAF
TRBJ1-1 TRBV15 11 ATSRDAGTEAF
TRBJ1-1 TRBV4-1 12 ASSQDRGEPEAF
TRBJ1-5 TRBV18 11 ASSPDRNQPQH
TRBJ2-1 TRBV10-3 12 AISEGGDYNEQF
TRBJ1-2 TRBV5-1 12 ASGKPGHDYGYT
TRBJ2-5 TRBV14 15 ASSQDGISGVKETQY
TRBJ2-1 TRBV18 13 ASSATSGGAGEQF
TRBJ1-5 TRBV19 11 ASSLGASQPQH
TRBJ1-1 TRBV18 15 ASSPLGMGPMNTEAF
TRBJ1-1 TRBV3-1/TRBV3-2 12 ASSPSRGNTEAF
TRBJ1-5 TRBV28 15 ASSPRTQGVNNQPQH
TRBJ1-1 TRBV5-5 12 ASSSERAGTEAF
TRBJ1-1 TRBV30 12 AWSVLPGNTEAF
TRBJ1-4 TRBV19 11 ASSISGGEKLF
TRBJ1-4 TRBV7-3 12 ASSLRGGNEKLF
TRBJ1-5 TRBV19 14 ASSIVRGRSNQPQH
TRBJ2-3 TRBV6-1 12 ASSDRTAWNTQY
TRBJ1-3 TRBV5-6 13 ASSWRPSSGNTIY
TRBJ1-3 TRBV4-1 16 ASSQVTGQGHSGNTIY
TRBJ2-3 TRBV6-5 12 ASARDRNTDTQY